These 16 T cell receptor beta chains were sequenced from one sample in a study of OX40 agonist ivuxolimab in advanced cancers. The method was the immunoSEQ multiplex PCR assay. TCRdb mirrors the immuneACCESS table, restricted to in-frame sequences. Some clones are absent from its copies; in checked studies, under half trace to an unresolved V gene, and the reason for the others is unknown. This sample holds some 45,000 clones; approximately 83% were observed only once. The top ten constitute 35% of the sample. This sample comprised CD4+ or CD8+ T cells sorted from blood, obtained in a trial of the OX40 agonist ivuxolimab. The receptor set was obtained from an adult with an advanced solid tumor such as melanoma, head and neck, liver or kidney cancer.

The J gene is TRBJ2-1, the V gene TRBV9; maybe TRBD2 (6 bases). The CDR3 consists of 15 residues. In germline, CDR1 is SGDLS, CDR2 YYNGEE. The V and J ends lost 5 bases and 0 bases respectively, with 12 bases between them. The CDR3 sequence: CASSGSGSSYNEQFF. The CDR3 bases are TGTGCCAGCAGTGGTAGCGGCAGCTCCTACAATGAGCAGTTCTTC.

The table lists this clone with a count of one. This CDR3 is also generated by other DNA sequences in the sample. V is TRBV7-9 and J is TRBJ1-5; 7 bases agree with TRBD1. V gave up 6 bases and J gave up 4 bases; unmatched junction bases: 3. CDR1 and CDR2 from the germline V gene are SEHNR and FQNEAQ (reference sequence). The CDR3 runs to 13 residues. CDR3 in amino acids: CASSQQGNQPQHF. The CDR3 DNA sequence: TGTGCCAGCAGTCAACAGGGGAATCAGCCCCAGCATTTT.

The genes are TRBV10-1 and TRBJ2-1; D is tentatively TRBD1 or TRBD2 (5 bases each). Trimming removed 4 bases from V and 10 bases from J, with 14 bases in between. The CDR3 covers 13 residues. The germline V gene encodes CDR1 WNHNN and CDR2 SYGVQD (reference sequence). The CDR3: CASSGDPLGEQFF. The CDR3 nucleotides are TGCGCCAGCAGTGGGGACCCTCTGGGGGAGCAGTTCTTC.

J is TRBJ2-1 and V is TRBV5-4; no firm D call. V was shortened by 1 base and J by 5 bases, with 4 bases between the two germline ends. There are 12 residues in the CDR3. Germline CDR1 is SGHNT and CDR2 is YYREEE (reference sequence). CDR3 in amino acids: CASSLTDNEQFF. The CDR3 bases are TGTGCCAGCAGCTTGACAGACAATGAGCAGTTCTTC.

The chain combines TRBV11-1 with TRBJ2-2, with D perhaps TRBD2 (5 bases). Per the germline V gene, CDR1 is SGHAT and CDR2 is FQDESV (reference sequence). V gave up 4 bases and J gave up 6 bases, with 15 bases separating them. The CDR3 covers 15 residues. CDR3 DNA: TGTGCCAGCAGCTCCGAGGGTAGCCATCCCGGGGAGCTGTTTTTT. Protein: CASSSEGSHPGELFF.

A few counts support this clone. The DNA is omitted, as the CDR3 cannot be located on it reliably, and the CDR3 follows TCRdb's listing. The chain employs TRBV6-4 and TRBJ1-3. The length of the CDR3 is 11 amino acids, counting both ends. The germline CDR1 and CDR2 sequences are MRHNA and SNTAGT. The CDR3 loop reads CASRAETPYIF.

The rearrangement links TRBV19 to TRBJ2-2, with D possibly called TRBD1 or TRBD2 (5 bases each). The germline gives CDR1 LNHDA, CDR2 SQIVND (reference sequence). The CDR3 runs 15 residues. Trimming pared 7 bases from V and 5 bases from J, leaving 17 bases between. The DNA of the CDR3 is TGTGCCAGTAATTGGGGTCAGGGAGAAACCGGGGAGCTGTTTTTT. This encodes CASNWGQGETGELFF.

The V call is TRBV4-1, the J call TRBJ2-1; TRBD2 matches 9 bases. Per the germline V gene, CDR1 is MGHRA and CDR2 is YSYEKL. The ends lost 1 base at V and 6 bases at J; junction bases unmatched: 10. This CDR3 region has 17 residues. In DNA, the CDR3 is TGCGCCAGCAGCCAAGCCCATGTAGCGGGAGTGGGCAATGAGCAGTTCTTC. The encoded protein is CASSQAHVAGVGNEQFF.

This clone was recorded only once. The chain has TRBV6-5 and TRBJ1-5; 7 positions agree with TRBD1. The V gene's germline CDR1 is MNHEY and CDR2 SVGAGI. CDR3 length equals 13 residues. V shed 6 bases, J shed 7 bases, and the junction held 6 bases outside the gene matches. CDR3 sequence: CASRRDRFQPQHF. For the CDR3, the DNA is TGTGCCAGCAGACGGGACAGATTCCAGCCCCAGCATTTT.

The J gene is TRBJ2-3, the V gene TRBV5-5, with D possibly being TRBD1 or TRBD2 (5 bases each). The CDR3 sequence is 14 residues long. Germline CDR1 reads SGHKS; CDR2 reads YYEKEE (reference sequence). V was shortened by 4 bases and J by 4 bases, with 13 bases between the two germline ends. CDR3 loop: CASSEGPSPDTQYF. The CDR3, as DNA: TGTGCCAGCAGCGAGGGACCCTCACCAGATACGCAGTATTTT.

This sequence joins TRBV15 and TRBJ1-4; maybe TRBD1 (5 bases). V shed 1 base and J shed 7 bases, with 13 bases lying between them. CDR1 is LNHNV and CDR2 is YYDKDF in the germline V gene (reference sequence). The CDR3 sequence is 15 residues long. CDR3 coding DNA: TGTGCCACCAGCAGAGTGGGCGGGGCTAGTGAAAAACTGTTTTTT. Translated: CATSRVGGASEKLFF.

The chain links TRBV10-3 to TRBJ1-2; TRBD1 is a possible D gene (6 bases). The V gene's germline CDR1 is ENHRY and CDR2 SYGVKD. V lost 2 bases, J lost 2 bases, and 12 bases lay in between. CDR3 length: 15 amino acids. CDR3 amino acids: CAISEPGQHNYGYTF. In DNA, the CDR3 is TGTGCCATCAGTGAGCCGGGACAACACAACTATGGCTACACCTTC.

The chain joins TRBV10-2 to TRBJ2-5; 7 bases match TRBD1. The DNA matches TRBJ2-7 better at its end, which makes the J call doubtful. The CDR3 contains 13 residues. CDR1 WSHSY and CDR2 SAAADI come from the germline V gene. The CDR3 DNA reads TGCGCCAGCATTCCGGACAGGACCTACGAGCAGTACTTC. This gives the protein CASIPDRTYEQYF.

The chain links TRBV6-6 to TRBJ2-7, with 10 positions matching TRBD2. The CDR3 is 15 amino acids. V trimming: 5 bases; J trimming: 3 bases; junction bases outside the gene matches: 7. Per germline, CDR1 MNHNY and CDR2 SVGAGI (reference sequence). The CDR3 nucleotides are TGTGCCAGCAGTACCGGGACTAGCGAGATCTACGAGCAGTACTTC. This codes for CASSTGTSEIYEQYF.

In nucleotides, the CDR3 is TGTGCCAGCAGCTCGAGGGGGCGCGGTGAGCAGTTCTTC. As protein: CASSSRGRGEQFF. The chain carries TRBV11-3 and TRBJ2-1; 7 bases match TRBD1. V gave up 4 bases and J gave up 9 bases; unmatched junction bases: 6. The length of the CDR3 is 13 residues. CDR1 and CDR2 from the germline V gene are SGHNT and YENEEA.

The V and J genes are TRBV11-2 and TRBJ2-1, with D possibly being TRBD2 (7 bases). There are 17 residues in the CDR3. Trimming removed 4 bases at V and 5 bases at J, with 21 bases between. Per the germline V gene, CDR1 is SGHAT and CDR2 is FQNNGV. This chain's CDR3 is CASSSLRGGYGDNEQFF. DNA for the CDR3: TGTGCCAGCAGCTCGCTTAGGGGGGGGTACGGTGACAATGAGCAGTTCTTC.